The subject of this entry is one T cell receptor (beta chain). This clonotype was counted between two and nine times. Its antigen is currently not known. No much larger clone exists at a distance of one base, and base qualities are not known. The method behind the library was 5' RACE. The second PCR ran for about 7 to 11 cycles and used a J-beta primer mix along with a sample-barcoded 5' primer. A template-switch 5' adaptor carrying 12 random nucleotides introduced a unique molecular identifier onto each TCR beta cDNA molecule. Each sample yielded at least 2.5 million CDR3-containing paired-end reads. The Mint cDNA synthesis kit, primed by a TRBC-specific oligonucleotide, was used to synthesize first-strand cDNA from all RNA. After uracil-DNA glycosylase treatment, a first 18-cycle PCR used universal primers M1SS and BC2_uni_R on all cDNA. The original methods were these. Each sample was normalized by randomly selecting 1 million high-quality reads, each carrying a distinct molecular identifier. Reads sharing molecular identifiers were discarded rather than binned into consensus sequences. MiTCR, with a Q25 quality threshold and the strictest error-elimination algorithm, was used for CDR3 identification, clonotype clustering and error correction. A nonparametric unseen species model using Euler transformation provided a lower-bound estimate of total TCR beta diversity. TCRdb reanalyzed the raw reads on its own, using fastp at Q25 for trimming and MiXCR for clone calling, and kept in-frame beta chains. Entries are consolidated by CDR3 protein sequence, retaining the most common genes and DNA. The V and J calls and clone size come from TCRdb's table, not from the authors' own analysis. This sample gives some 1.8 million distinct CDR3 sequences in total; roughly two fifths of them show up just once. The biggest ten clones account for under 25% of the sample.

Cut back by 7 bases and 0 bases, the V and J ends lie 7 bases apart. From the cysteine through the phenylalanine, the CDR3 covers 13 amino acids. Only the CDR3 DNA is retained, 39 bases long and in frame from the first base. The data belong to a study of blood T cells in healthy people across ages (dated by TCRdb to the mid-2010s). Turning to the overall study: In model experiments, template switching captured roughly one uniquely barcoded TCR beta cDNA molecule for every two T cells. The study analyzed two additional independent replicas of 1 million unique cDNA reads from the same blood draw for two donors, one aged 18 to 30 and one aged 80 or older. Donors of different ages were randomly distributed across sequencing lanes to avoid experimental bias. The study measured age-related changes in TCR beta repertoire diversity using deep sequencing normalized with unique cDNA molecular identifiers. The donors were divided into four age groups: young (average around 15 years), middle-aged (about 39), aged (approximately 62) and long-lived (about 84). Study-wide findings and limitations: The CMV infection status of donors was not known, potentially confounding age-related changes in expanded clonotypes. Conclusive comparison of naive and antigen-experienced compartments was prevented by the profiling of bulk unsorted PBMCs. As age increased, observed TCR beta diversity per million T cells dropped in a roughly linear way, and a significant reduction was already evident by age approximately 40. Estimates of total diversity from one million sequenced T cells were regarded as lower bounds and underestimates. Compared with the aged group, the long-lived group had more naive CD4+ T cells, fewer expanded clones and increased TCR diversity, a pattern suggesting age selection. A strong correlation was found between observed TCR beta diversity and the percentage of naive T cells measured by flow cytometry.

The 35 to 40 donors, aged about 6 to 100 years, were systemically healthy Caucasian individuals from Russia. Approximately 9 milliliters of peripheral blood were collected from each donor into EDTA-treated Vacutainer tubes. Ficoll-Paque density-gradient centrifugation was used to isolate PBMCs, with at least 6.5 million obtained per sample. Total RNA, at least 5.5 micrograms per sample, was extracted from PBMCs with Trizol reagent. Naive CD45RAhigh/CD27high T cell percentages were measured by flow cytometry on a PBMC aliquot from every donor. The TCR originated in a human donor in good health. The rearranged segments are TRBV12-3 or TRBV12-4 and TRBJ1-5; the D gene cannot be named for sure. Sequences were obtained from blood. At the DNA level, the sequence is TGTGCCAGCACCGCGGGTAGCAATCAGCCCCAGCATTTT. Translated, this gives CASTAGSNQPQHF.